This T cell receptor beta chain was documented in a study of a mutant IDH1 vaccine in newly diagnosed glioma (TCRdb year 2021). Study-level background: Of the approximately 33 patients who were treated, around 62% were male and about 40% were female, and the mean age was around 40 years. Prior to enrollment, patients had been given standard therapy consisting of radiotherapy alone, temozolomide alone, or radiochemotherapy with temozolomide, with the combination given to most patients. Peripheral blood was collected at six visits: V03 (baseline), V05, V07, V10, V12 and V13. Longitudinal TCRB deep sequencing was performed for 20 to 25 treated patients wherever samples were available for exploratory analyses.

The CDR3 numbers 18 residues from cysteine through phenylalanine. The only DNA kept is the CDR3, 54 bases in frame from the first base. CDR1 and CDR2 are drawn from the germline V gene: MDHEN, SYDVKM. V is pruned by 2 bases and J by 4 bases, leaving 14 bases of the junction without a gene match. Worth noting for this clone: Its antigen target is currently unknown. No clone much larger than this one lies a single base away; base qualities are absent.

Interpreted using the paper, the time point label stands for: baseline, week 1 (first vaccination visit). The sample's treatment or condition, from its label and the paper: pre-vaccination baseline after standard-of-care therapy. All donors had newly diagnosed IDH1-mutant astrocytomas of WHO grade 3 or 4 that showed loss of nuclear ATRX. The samples were drawn from NOA16, a multicentre, single-arm, open-label phase I trial in Germany that tested a mutant IDH1 peptide vaccine in humans for the first time. For immunogenicity testing, the blood drawn at visit V03 was used as the baseline sample. Genomic DNA for TCRB sequencing was extracted from EDTA blood using the DNeasy Blood and Tissue Kit. Libraries were made using the immunoSEQ multiplex PCR assay. Rearranged TCR beta chain sequences were amplified with the hsTCRB Kit following the manufacturer's protocol. An Illumina MiSeq was used to sequence the TCRB libraries. Turning to the authors' computational methods: The kit vendor's proprietary platform handled demultiplexing, trimming and gene mapping. Drawn from immuneACCESS, this table holds only the in-frame rearrangements with V and J called that TCRdb kept. Clones are partly lost; checked studies trace under half to an unresolved V gene and leave the rest unexplained. The D gene and trimming were derived from the DNA, and the V and J assignments and clone size from that table. Across this sample there are 45,000 to 70,000 clones, with approximately 92% seen only once. About 2.7% of the sample is in the top ten clones.

What the study reported, not specific to this receptor: Vaccine-induced immune responses across multiple MHC alleles were detected in over 85% of patients. It was noted by the authors that analyses of patient blood samples could not be reproduced owing to sample limitations. PBMC samples for TCRB deep sequencing were selected based on availability. Pseudoprogression seemed to be unrelated to changes in the top peripheral T cell clonotypes found by TCRB sequencing.

The sample here was PBMCs, taken from a glioma patient treated with radiotherapy, temozolomide or both. The clonotype was recovered from a man aged 50-59 years with glioma. Here the chain combines TRBV28 and TRBJ2-3, and 8 junction bases match TRBD2. The nucleotides read TGTGCCAGCAGTTTAGTGGTGGAGGGACTAGTTTTTTCAGATACGCAGTATTTT. This gives the protein CASSLVVEGLVFSDTQYF.